This T cell receptor (beta chain) originates from a study of metastatic and nonmetastatic thyroid tumors. TCRdb recomputed clones from the PCR reads via MiXCR. Of some 28,000 clones listed, approximately 17% are singletons. V lost 3 bases and J lost 5, with 9 bases in between. The CDR3 sequence is 13 residues long. Germline CDR1 reads SGHRS; CDR2 reads YFSETQ. This clone was counted ten times or more. All patients were treatment-naive before thyroid surgery. The J gene is TRBJ2-1, the V gene TRBV5-1; weak D call: TRBD1 (5 bases). This TCR was recovered from a female donor with papillary thyroid cancer or a benign thyroid nodule (not recorded which). Some clones in this sample may be carry-over from other donors' samples. The sequencing sample was made of blood. In DNA, the CDR3 is TGCGCCAGCAGCTCCGGACAAGACAATGAGCAGTTCTTC. Amino acids: CASSSGQDNEQFF.